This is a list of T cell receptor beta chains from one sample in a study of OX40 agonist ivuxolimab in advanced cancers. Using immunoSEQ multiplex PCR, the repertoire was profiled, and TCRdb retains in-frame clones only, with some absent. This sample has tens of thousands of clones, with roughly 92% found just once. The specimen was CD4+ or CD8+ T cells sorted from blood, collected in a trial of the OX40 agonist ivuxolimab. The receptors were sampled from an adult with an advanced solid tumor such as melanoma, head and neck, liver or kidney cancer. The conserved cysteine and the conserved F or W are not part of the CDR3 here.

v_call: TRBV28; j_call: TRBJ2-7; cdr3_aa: ASGVLGQALGQY
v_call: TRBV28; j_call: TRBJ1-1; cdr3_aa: ASSQLRREAF
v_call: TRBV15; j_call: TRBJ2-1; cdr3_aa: ATSRGGKASGPVNEQF
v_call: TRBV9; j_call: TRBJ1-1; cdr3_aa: ASSPTDSSSEAF
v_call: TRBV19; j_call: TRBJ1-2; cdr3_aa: ASSPGQGVRYGYT
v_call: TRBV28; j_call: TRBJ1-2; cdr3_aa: ASSLGEGARGYT
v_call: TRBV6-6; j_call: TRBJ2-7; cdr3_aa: ASSLTSGSYEQY
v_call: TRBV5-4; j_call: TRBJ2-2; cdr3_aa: ASSSPSGGLNTGELF
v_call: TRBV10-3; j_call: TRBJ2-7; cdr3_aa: AIRGDGNYEQY
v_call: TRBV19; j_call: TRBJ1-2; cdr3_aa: ASSSYGVNYGYT
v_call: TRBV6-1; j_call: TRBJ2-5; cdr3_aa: ASSGGRGRGETQY
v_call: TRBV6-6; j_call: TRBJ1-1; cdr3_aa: ASSPGQGTAF
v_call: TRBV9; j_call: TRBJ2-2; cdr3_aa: ASSVGLAGPANTGELF
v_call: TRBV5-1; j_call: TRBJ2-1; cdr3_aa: ASSLAAAGPYNEQF
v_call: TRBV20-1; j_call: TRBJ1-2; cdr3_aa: SATENYGYT
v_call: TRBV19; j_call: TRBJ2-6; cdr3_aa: ASVGSGTSGANVLT
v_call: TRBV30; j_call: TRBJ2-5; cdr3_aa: ACVNQETQY
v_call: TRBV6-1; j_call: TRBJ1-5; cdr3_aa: ASEPGRRDNQPQH
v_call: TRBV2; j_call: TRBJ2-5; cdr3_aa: AGGVAGETQY
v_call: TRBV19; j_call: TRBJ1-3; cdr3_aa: ASSIAGTSGNTIY
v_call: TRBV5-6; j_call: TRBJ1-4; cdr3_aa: ASSLGRELDEKLF
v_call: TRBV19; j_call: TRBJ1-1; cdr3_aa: ASRGSRLNTEAF
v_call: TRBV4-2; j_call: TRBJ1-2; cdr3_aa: ASSLLDGMYGHT
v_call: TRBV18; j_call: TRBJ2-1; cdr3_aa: ASSPPSGEWDEQF
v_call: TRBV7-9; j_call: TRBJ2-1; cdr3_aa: ASSSTNEQF
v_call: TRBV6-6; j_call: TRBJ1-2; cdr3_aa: ASSYLAGGSYYT
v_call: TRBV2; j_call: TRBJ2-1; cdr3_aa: ASSEGTNFSNEQF
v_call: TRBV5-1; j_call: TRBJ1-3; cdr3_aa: ASSLQGDGNTIY
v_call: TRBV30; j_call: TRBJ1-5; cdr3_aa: AWSVNRGDPQH
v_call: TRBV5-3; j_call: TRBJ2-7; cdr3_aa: ASSLPPGGESEQY
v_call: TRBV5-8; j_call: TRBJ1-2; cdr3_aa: ASSPETGPAYGYT
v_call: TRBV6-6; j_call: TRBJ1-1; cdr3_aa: ASSYRDSLAGAF
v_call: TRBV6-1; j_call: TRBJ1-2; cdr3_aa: ATSGGPGDNYGYT
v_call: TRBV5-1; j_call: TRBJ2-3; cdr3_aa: ASSSGTGGIGTDTQY
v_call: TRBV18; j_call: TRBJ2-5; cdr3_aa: ASSAQHPLYQETQY
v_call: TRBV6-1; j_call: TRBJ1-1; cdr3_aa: ASSEAGNTEAF
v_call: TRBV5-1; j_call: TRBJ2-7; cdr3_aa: ASSRPGGREQY
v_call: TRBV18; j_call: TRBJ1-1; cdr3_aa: ASSPVAGQGQRNTEAF
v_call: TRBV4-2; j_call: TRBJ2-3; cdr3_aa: ASSQDGTRDRTDTQY
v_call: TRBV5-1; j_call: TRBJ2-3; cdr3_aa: ASSPAAGSTDTQY
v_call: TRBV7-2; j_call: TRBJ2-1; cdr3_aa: ASSLESLSYNEQF
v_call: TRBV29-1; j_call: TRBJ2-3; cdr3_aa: TATVGGVDTQY
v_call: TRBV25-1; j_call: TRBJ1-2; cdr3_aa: ASSGSGRGDSDT
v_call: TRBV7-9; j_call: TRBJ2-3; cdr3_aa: ASSRTSASSTDTQY